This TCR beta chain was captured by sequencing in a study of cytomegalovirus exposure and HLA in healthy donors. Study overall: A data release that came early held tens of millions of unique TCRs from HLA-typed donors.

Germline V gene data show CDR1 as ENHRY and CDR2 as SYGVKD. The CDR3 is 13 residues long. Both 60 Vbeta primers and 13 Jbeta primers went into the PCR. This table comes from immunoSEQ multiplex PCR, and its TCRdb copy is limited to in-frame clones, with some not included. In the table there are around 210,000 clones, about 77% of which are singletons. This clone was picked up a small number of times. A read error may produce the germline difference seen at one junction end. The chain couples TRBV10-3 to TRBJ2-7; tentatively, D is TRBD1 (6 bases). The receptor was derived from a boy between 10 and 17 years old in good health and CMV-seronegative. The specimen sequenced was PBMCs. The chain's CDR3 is CAISEMAERGYSF. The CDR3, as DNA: TGTGCCATCAGCGAAATGGCCGAGAGGGGGTACAGCTTC.